The next 14 T cell receptor beta chains were all read from a single sample in a study of T cell responses to AZD1222 COVID-19 vaccine. Sequencing was performed with immunoSEQ multiplex PCR; in TCRdb, only in-frame clones are kept and a portion is missing. The sample contains more than 120,000 clones, approximately 89% of which appear only once. Here the sequenced sample was peripheral blood, taken 28 days after the second AZD1222 dose. These receptors were taken from an adult who received the AZD1222 COVID-19 vaccine.

The chain recombines TRBV24-1 with TRBJ2-7; 10 nucleotides match TRBD2. The CDR3 loop spans 15 amino acids. The germline V gene encodes CDR1 KGHDR and CDR2 SFDVKD. J gave up 5 bases and V 2 bases, and 5 bases lay outside the gene matches. CDR3 sequence reads: CATSDSPSGSDEQYF. In nucleotides, the CDR3 is TGTGCCACCAGTGATTCCCCTAGCGGGAGTGACGAGCAGTACTTC.

V usage is TRBV28 and J usage is TRBJ1-5; possibly TRBD1 for D (5 bases). The V and J ends lost 5 bases and 3 bases respectively, with 11 bases between them. CDR1 and CDR2 from the germline V gene are MDHEN and SYDVKM. The CDR3 length is 14 residues. The CDR3 DNA reads TGTGCCAGCAGTAAGGGGCTCTTCAATCAGCCCCAGCATTTT. Residues: CASSKGLFNQPQHF.

The rearrangement joins TRBV24-1 to TRBJ2-1; D call uncertain. Trimming took 4 bases from V and 3 from J, leaving 6 bases between them. Germline CDR1 is KGHDR and CDR2 is SFDVKD. This CDR3 comprises 13 residues. CDR3 nucleotides: TGTGCCACCAGTGAACCCTACTACAATGAGCAGTTCTTC. This encodes CATSEPYYNEQFF.

This chain joins TRBV19 and TRBJ2-3; a weak D match, TRBD2 (5 bases). V gave up 7 bases and J gave up 0 bases, with 14 bases separating them. CDR1 and CDR2 (germline): LNHDA, SQIVND (reference sequence). This CDR3 contains 15 residues. CDR3 coding DNA: TGTGCCAGTAATCTAGCCCGGACTAGCACAGATACGCAGTATTTT. This codes for CASNLARTSTDTQYF.

CDR3 coding DNA: TGCGCCAGCAGCCATATAGAGGCCCCTCAGCAGTTCTTC. Translated, it gives CASSHIEAPQQFF. J is TRBJ2-1 and V is TRBV4-3, with D unresolved. The CDR3 has 13 amino acids. Germline V gene lookup returns CDR1 LGHNA and CDR2 YSLEER. The V end lost 3 bases, the J end lost 11 bases, and 14 bases lay between the germline ends.

CDR3: CASSQDSGTSDTQYF. DNA of the CDR3: TGCGCCAGCAGCCAAGATAGCGGGACTTCAGATACGCAGTATTTT. This chain uses TRBV4-1 with TRBJ2-3; 8 bases line up with TRBD2. The V gene end was trimmed by 0 bases and the J gene end by 4 bases; junction bases not matched to a gene: 3. This CDR3 contains 15 residues. Germline CDR1 MGHRA, CDR2 YSYEKL.

The chain combines TRBV21-1 with TRBJ1-2; the table's D call of TRBD1 was not tested on the DNA. TRBV21-1 corresponds to a pseudogene. This CDR3 has 15 residues. Written as DNA, the CDR3 is TGTGCCAGCAGCCCCCGCGCCGACAGGGACTATGGCTACACCTTC. Protein product: CASSPRADRDYGYTF.

This clone was counted a single time. This sequence joins TRBV30 and TRBJ2-1, with 7 bases fitting TRBD2. J was trimmed by 7 bases and V by 3 bases; bases with no gene match: 6. CDR3 length: 13 residues. CDR1 is GTSNPN and CDR2 is SVGIG in the germline V gene (reference sequence). For the CDR3, the DNA is TGTGCCTGGAGCCGCGGGAGTGGAAATGAGCAGTTCTTC. Its translation is CAWSRGSGNEQFF.

The chain links TRBV28 to TRBJ1-6; 10 nucleotides line up with TRBD1. This CDR3 has 15 residues. Germline trimming cut 6 bases from V and 3 bases from J; bases unmatched to any gene: 2. In germline, CDR1 is MDHEN, CDR2 SYDVKM. The CDR3 nucleotides are TGTGCCAGCAGGGGACAGGGGCTCTATAATTCACCCCTCCACTTT. The encoded protein is CASRGQGLYNSPLHF.

The chain joins TRBV5-4 to TRBJ2-5, with a possible D match to TRBD1 (5 bases). V gave up 4 bases and J gave up 5 bases, with 12 bases separating them. Germline-derived CDR1 and CDR2 are SGHNT and YYREEE (reference sequence). CDR3 size: 13 residues. CDR3 coding DNA: TGTGCCAGCAGCCGACAGATTATGGAGACCCAGTACTTC. Translating it yields CASSRQIMETQYF.

This chain joins TRBV27 and TRBJ2-2; D uncertain. The CDR3 sequence is 13 residues long. V was shortened by 6 bases and J by 6 bases, with 11 bases between the two germline ends. Germline V gene data show CDR1 as MNHEY and CDR2 as SMNVEV (reference sequence). The CDR3 region is CASSYSGPGELFF. The CDR3 DNA reads TGTGCCAGCAGCTACTCAGGACCCGGGGAGCTGTTTTTT.

J is TRBJ1-5 and V is TRBV6-2 or TRBV6-3; 11 bases agree with TRBD1. CDR1 and CDR2 (germline): MNHEY, SVGEGT. The CDR3 spans 18 residues. With V trimmed by 4 bases and J by 6 bases, 14 bases remained unmatched. The CDR3 loop reads CASSSWWDRGRSGQPQHF. The CDR3 region has the DNA TGTGCCAGCAGTTCCTGGTGGGACAGGGGGAGGTCGGGTCAGCCCCAGCATTTT.

This rearrangement joins TRBV19 to TRBJ1-6; D gene uncertain. Trimming pared 3 bases from V and 9 bases from J, leaving 9 bases between. CDR3 length: 13 residues. Germline V gene data show CDR1 as LNHDA and CDR2 as SQIVND (reference sequence). The CDR3 DNA reads TGTGCCAGTAGTATGGGTACAGCTTCACCCCTCCACTTT. It encodes CASSMGTASPLHF.

The CDR3 spells CASSQKLSSYNEQFF. In DNA form, the CDR3 reads TGTGCCAGCAGCCAAAAGCTTAGCTCCTACAATGAGCAGTTCTTC. This chain links TRBV4-2 with TRBJ2-1; D is uncertain. Germline values: CDR1 LGHNA, CDR2 YNFKEQ. This CDR3 is built from 15 residues. Trimming removed 2 bases at V and 0 bases at J, with 8 bases between.